This T cell receptor beta chain appears in the sequencing data of a study of cytomegalovirus exposure and HLA in healthy donors. Germline V gene data show CDR1 as MNHEY and CDR2 as SMNVEV (reference sequence). This CDR3 is built from 14 residues. J gave up 3 bases and V 4 bases, and 6 bases lay outside the gene matches. Study-level results: Most observed TCR sequences were rare, whereas some public TCRs were detected in many donors.

The PCR contained 60 Vbeta and 13 Jbeta primers. TCRdb keeps only in-frame clones here, not all; method: immunoSEQ multiplex PCR. The sample lists about 190,000 clones; around 87% were seen once. Points on this clone: The antigen is unknown.

The sequence derives from a woman between 18 and 30 years old in good health and CMV-seronegative. The rearrangement joins TRBV27 to TRBJ2-7, with 7 bases matching TRBD1. The specimen was PBMCs. The CDR3 sequence is CASSSQQGHYEQYF. In nucleotides, the CDR3 is TGTGCCAGCAGTTCCCAACAGGGGCACTACGAGCAGTACTTC.